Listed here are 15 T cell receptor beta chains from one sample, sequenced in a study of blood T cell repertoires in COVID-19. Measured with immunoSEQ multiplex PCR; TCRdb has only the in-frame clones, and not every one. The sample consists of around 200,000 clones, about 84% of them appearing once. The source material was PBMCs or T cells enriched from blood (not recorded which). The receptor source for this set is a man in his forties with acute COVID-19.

The DNA of the CDR3 is TGTGCCAGCTCACCAGGGAGAGAGAACACTGAAGCTTTCTTT. Translation gives CASSPGRENTEAFF. The rearrangement joins TRBV18 to TRBJ1-1; no clear D gene. Germline V gene sequence: CDR1 KGHSH, CDR2 LQKENI. V dropped 2 bases and J dropped 1 base, with 8 bases sitting between them. This CDR3 is 14 amino acids long.

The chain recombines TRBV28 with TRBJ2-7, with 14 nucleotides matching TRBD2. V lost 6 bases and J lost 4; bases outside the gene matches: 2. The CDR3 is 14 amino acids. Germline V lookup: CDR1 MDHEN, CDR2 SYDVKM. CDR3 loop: CASRRLAGGYEQYF. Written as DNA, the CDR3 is TGTGCCAGCAGGCGACTAGCGGGAGGGTACGAGCAGTACTTC.

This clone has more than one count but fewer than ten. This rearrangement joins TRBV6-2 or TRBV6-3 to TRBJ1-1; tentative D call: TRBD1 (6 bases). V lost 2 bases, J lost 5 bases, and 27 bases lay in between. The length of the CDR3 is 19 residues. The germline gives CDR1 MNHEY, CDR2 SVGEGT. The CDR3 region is CASSYRLGGPDPLGTEAFF. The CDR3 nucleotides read TGTGCCAGCAGTTACCGTTTAGGGGGACCAGACCCCCTGGGGACTGAAGCTTTCTTT.

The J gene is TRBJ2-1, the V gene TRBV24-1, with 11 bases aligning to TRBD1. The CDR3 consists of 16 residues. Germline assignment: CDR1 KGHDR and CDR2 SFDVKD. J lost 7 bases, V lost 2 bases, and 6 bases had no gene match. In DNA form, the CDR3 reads TGTGCCACCAGTGATTCCGGGACAGGGGGTGGGAATGAGCAGTTCTTC. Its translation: CATSDSGTGGGNEQFF.

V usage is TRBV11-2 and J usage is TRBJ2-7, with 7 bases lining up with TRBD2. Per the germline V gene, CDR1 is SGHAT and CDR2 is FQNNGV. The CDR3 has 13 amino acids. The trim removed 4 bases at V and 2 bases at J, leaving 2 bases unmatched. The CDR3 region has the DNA TGTGCCAGCAGCTACGGACTAGCCTACGAGCAGTACTTC. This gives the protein CASSYGLAYEQYF.

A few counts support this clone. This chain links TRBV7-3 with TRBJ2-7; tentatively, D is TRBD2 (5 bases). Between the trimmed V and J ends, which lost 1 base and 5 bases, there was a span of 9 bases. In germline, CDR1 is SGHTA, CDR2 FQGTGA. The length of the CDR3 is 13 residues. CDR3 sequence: CASSLRGQDEQYF. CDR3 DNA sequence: TGTGCCAGCAGCTTAAGAGGGCAGGACGAGCAGTACTTC. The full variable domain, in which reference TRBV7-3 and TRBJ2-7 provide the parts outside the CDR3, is GAGVSQTPSNKVTEKGKYVELRCDPISGHTALYWYRQSLGQGPEFLIYFQGTGAADDSGLPNDRFFAVRPEGSVSTLKIQRTERGDSAVYLCASSLRGQDEQYFGPGTRLTVT.

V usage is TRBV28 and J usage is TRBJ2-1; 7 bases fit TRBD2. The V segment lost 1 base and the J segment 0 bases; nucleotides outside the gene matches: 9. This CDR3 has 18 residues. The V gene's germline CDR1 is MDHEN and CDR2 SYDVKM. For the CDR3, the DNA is TGTGCCAGCAGTTTATACGGTGGGGAGCGGGACTCCTACAATGAGCAGTTCTTC. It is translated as CASSLYGGERDSYNEQFF.

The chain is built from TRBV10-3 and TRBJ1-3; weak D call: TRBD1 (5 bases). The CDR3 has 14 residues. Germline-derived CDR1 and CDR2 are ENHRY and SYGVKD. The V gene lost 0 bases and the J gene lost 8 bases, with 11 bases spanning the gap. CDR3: CAISESGGLDTIYF. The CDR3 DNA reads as TGTGCCATCAGTGAGTCCGGGGGGTTGGACACCATATATTTT.

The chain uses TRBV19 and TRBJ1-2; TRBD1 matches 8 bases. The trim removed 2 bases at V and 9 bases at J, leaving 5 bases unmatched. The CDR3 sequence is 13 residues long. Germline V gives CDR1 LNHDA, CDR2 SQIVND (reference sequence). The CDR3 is CASSISTGASYTF. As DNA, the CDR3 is TGTGCCAGTAGTATATCGACAGGGGCGAGCTACACCTTC.

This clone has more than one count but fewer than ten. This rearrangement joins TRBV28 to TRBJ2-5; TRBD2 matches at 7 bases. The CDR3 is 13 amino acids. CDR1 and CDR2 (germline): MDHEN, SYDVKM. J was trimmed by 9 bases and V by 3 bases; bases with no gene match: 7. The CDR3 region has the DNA TGTGCCAGCAGTTTGGACCGTGGGGGGGCCCAGTACTTC. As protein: CASSLDRGGAQYF.

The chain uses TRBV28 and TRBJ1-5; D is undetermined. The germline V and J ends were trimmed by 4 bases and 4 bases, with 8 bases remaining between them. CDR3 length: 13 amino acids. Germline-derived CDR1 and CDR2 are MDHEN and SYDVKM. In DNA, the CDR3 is TGTGCCAGCAGTTCCACCGGTAATCAGCCCCAGCATTTT. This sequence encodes CASSSTGNQPQHF.

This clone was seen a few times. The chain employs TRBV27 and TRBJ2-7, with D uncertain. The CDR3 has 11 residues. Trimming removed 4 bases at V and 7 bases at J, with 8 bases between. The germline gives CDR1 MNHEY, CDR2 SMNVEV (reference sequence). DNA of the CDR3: TGTGCCAGCAGTTCTCCTACGGAGCAGTACTTC. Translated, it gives CASSSPTEQYF.

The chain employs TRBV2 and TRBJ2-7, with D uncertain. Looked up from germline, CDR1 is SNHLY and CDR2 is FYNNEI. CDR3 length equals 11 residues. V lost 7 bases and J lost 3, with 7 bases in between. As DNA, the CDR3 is TGTGCCAGCACAGGCTACTACGAGCAGTACTTC. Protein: CASTGYYEQYF.

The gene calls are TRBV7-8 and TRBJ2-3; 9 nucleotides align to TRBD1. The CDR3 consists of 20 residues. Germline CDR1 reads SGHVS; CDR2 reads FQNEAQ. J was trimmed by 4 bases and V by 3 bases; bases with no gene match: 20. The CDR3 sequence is CASSFTDRGYSSSESDTQYF. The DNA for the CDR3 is TGTGCCAGCAGCTTCACGGACAGGGGCTATTCTTCCAGTGAATCAGATACGCAGTATTTT.

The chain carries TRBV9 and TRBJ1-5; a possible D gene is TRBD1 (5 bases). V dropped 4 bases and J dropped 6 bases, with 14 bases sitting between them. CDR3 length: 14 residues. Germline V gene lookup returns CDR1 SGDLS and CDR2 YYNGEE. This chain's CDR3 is CASSRTEGSQPQHF. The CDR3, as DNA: TGTGCCAGCAGCAGGACGGAGGGGAGTCAGCCCCAGCATTTT.